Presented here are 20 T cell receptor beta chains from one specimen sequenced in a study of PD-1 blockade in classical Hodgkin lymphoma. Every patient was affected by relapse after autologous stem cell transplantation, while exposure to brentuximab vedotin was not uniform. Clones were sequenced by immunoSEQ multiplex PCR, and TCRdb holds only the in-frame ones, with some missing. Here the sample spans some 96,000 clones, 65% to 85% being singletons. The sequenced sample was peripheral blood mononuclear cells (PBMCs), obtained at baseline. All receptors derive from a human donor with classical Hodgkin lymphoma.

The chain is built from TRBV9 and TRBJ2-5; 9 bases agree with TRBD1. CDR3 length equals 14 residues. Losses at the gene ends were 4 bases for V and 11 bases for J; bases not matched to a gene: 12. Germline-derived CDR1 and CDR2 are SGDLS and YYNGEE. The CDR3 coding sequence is TGTGCCAGCAGCCCGGGGACAGGGTTCTCCAAGCAGTACTTC. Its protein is CASSPGTGFSKQYF.

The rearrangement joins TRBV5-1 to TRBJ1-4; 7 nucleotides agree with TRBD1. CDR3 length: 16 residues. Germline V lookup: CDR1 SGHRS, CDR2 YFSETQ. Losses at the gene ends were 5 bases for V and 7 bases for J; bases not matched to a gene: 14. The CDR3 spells CASSVNRGEGVEKLFF. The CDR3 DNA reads TGCGCCAGCAGTGTGAACAGGGGCGAGGGAGTTGAAAAACTGTTTTTT.

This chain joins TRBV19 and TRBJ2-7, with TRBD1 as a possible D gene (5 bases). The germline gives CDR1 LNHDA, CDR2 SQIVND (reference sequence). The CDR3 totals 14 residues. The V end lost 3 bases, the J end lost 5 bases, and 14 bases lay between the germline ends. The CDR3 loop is CASSMQGVDDEQYF. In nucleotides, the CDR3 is TGTGCCAGTAGTATGCAGGGTGTAGACGACGAGCAGTACTTC.

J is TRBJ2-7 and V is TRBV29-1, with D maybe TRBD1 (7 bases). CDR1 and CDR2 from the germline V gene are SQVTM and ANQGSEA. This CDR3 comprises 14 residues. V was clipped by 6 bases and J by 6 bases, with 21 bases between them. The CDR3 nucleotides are TGCAGCGTGGCTCCGGGACAGTGGAGGGCCGAGCAGTACTTC. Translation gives CSVAPGQWRAEQYF.

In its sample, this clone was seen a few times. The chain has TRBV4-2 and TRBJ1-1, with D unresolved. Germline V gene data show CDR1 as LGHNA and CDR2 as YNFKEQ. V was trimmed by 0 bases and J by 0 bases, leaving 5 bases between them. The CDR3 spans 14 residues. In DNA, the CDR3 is TGTGCCAGCAGCCAAGAAGGGCTGAACACTGAAGCTTTCTTT. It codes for CASSQEGLNTEAFF.

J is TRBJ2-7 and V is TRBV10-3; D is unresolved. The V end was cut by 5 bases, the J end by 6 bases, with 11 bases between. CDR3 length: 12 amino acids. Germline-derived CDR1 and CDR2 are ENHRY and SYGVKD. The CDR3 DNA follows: TGTGCCATCAGTCTTAGCAACCGCGAGCAGTACTTC. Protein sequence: CAISLSNREQYF.

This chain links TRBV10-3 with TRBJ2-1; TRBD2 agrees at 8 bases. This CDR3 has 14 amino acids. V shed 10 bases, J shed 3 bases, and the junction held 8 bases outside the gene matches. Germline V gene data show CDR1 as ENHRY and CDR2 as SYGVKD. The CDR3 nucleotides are TGTGCCACCTTAAGCGGGAGAGGCTACAATGAGCAGTTCTTC. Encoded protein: CATLSGRGYNEQFF.

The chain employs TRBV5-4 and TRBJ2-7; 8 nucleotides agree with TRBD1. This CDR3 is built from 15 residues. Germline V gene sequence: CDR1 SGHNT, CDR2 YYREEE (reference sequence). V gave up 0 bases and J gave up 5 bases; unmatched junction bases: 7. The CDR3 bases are TGTGCCAGCAGCTTGGGGGGGCAGGGGGCCCACGAGCAGTACTTC. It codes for CASSLGGQGAHEQYF.

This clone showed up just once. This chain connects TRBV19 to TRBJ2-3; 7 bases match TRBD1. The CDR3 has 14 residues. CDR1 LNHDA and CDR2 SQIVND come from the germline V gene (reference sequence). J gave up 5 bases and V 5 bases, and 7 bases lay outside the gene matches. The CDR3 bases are TGTGCCAGTAGTTTCGGACAGGTCCGAGATACGCAGTATTTT. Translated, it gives CASSFGQVRDTQYF.

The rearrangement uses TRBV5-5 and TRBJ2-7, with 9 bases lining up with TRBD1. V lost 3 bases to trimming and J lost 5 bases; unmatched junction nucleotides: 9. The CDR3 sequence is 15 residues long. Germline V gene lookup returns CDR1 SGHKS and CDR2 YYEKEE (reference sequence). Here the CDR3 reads CASSWRTGEWNEQYF. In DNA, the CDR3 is TGTGCCAGCAGCTGGAGGACAGGGGAGTGGAACGAGCAGTACTTC.

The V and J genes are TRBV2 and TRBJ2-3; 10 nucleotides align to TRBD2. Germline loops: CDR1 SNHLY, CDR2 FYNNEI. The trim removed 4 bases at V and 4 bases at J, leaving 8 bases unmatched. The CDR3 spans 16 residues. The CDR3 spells CASSVALAGVSDTQYF. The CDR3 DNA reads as TGTGCCAGCAGTGTCGCGCTAGCGGGAGTCTCAGATACGCAGTATTTT.

In DNA, the CDR3 is TGTGCCAGCAGTGCAGCCGGGACTGGATCCTACGAGCAGTACTTC. Its translation: CASSAAGTGSYEQYF. This chain joins TRBV25-1 and TRBJ2-7; D is perhaps TRBD2 (6 bases). The CDR3 spans 15 residues. Trimming left V 4 bases short and J 1 base short, with 14 bases between. Germline CDR1 is MGHDK and CDR2 is SYGVNS.

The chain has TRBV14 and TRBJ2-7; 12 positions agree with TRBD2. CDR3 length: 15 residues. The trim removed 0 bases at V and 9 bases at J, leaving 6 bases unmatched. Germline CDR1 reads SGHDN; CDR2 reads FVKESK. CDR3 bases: TGTGCCAGCAGCCAAGACGGGACTAGCGGGCGGGGGCAGTACTTC. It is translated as CASSQDGTSGRGQYF.

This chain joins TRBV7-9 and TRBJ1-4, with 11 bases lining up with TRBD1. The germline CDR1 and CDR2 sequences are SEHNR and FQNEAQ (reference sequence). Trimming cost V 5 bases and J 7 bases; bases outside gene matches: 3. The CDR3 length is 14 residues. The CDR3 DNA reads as TGTGCCAGCAGCCTCGGGACAGGGGGTGAAAAACTGTTTTTT. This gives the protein CASSLGTGGEKLFF.

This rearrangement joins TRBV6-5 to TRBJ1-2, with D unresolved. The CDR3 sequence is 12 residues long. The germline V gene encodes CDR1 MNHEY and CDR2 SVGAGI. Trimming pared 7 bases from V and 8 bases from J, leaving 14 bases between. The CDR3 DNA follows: TGTGCCAGCACGGTGGGAGGACGCGGCTACACCTTC. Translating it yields CASTVGGRGYTF.

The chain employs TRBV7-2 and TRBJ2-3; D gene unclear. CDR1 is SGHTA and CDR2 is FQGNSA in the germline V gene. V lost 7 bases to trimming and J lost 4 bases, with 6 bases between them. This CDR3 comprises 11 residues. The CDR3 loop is CASTLSDTQYF. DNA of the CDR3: TGTGCCAGCACCCTCTCAGATACGCAGTATTTT.

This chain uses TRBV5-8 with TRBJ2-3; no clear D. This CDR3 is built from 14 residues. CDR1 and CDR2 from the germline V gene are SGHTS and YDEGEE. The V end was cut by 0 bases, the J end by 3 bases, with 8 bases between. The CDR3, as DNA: TGTGCCAGCAGCTTGGGGCTAAAGACAGATACGCAGTATTTT. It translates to CASSLGLKTDTQYF. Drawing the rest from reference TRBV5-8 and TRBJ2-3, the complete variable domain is EAGVTQSPTHLIKTRGQQATLRCSPISGHTSVYWYQQALGLGLQFLLWYDEGEERNRGNFPPRFSGRQFPNYSSELNVNALELEDSALYLCASSLGLKTDTQYFGPGTRLTVL.

CDR3 sequence: CASSRSGSSYEQYF. The CDR3, as DNA: TGCGCCAGCAGCCGGAGTGGGAGCTCCTACGAGCAGTACTTC. This sequence joins TRBV5-1 and TRBJ2-7; D may be TRBD2 (5 bases). V gave up 4 bases and J gave up 0 bases, with 11 bases separating them. The CDR3 contains 14 residues. Germline V gene data show CDR1 as SGHRS and CDR2 as YFSETQ.

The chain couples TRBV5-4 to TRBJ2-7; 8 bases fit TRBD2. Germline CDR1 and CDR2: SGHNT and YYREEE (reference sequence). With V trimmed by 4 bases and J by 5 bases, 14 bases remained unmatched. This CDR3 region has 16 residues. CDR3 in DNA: TGTGCCAGCAGCCCCGAGGGCGGGAGGCGGGGGGACGAGCAGTACTTC. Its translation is CASSPEGGRRGDEQYF.

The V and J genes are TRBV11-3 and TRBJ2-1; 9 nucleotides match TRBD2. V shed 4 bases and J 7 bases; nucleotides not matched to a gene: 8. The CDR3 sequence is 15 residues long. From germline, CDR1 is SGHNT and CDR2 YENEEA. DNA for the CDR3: TGTGCCAGCAGCTCCCGTAGCGGGAGTATGAATGAGCAGTTCTTC. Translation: CASSSRSGSMNEQFF.